These T cell receptor beta chains were read from a single sample in a study of high-grade serous ovarian cancer treatment subgroups. The method was immunoSEQ multiplex PCR; TCRdb's version includes in-frame clones alone and lacks a portion of them. Of about 2,800 clones detected, 75% appear once; the ten largest clones hold about 5.3%. Sequencing was done on a sample of tumor tissue. The source is a human donor with high-grade serous ovarian cancer. The conserved cysteine and the conserved F or W are not part of the CDR3 here. Fields, in order: J gene, V gene, CDR3 protein.

J gene: TRBJ1-2; V gene: TRBV29-1; CDR3 protein: SVETGNYGYT
J gene: TRBJ2-1; V gene: TRBV19; CDR3 protein: ASSIEALARDVWGNEQF
J gene: TRBJ2-3; V gene: TRBV18; CDR3 protein: ASSPWNGASTDTQY
J gene: TRBJ2-5; V gene: TRBV6-1; CDR3 protein: ASRTSGQETQY
J gene: TRBJ2-2; V gene: TRBV7-2; CDR3 protein: ASSLVVAGELF
J gene: TRBJ1-2; V gene: TRBV28; CDR3 protein: ASSRAGQGEYGYT
J gene: TRBJ2-3; V gene: TRBV7-2; CDR3 protein: ASSRRLAASTDTQY
J gene: TRBJ1-5; V gene: TRBV6-5; CDR3 protein: ASSYRTANQPQH
J gene: TRBJ2-1; V gene: TRBV6-4; CDR3 protein: ASSDSPGQGVGEQF
J gene: TRBJ2-1; V gene: TRBV29-1; CDR3 protein: SVEAPGREYNEQF
J gene: TRBJ1-5; V gene: TRBV6-5; CDR3 protein: ATRQGREQPQH
J gene: TRBJ1-5; V gene: TRBV7-8; CDR3 protein: ASSLDSYSNQPQH
J gene: TRBJ2-4; V gene: TRBV5-6; CDR3 protein: ASSVGQGYTKNIQY
J gene: TRBJ1-5; V gene: TRBV5-4; CDR3 protein: ASSRRREGGGQPQH
J gene: TRBJ1-5; V gene: TRBV28; CDR3 protein: ASSFPGLGNQPQH